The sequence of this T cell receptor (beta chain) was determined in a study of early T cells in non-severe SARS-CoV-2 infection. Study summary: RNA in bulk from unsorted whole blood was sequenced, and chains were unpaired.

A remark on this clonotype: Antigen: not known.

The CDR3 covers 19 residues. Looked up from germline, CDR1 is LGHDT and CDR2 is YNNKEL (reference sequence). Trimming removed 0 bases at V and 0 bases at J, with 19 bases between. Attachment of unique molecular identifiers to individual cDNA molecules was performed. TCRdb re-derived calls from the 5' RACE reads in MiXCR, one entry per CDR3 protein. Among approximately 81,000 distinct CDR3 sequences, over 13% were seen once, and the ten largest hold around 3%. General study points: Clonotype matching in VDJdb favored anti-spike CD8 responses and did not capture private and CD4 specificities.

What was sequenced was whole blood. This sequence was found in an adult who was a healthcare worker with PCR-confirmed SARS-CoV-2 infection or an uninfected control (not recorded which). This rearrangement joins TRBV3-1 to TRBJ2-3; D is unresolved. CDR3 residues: CASSQDTPRLTASTDTQYF. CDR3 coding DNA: TGTGCCAGCAGCCAAGATACTCCGAGACTCACTGCTAGCACAGATACGCAGTATTTT.